The 22 T cell receptor beta chains below come from one sample, sequenced in a study of long-term antiretroviral therapy in people with HIV. Sequencing used immunoSEQ v3.0 at survey level. Sequencing used immunoSEQ multiplex PCR; TCRdb keeps in-frame clones, though not all of them. The data contain tens of thousands of clones, over 75% of them singletons. The source material was unsorted PBMCs, sampled 1.8 years before starting antiretroviral therapy. These receptors all come from a woman under 40 with HIV.

This chain uses TRBV25-1 with TRBJ2-7; tentative D call: TRBD2 (5 bases). This CDR3 has 14 residues. V was trimmed by 4 bases and J by 1 base, leaving 11 bases between them. Germline V gives CDR1 MGHDK, CDR2 SYGVNS. The CDR3 bases are TGTGCCAGCAGTGGAGCGGCACGGTCCTACGAGCAGTACTTC. Amino acid sequence: CASSGAARSYEQYF.

CDR3 in DNA: TGTGCTAGTGGTTTGGCCAGGGTGAACACTGAAGCTTTCTTT. Residues: CASGLARVNTEAFF. The V and J genes are TRBV12-5 and TRBJ1-1; a possible D gene is TRBD1 (5 bases). CDR1 LGHNT and CDR2 FRNRAP come from the germline V gene. Trimming cost V 1 base and J 0 bases, with 6 bases left between them. This CDR3 spans 14 amino acids.

This chain's CDR3 is CAWSVPEQGYGYTF. The CDR3 coding sequence is TGTGCCTGGAGTGTACCGGAACAGGGCTATGGCTACACCTTC. The V gene is TRBV30, the J gene TRBJ1-2; D is possibly TRBD1 (6 bases). The CDR3 consists of 14 residues. Deletions cut 0 bases from V and 4 bases from J, with 12 bases between. From germline, CDR1 is GTSNPN and CDR2 SVGIG (reference sequence).

As DNA, the CDR3 is TGTGCCAGCAGCAACGCACAGGGCTTCTGGAGCAATCAGCCCCAGCATTTT. This encodes CASSNAQGFWSNQPQHF. The genes are TRBV7-2 and TRBJ1-5, with a tentative D call TRBD1 (6 bases). The germline V gene has CDR1 SGHTA and CDR2 FQGNSA. V was clipped by 5 bases and J by 1 base, with 18 bases between them. The CDR3 extends over 17 amino acids.

With regard to this clone: Other DNA sequences in the same sample also yield this CDR3. V usage is TRBV19 and J usage is TRBJ1-1; 7 bases align to TRBD1. The CDR3 length is 13 residues. Trimming at V came to 4 bases and at J to 4 bases, leaving 3 bases not matched to a gene. In germline, CDR1 is LNHDA, CDR2 SQIVND (reference sequence). The CDR3 nucleotides are TGTGCCAGTAGTAACCAGGGGGGCACTGAAGCTTTCTTT. It specifies CASSNQGGTEAFF.

This rearrangement joins TRBV6-5 to TRBJ1-3, with a possible D match to TRBD1 (5 bases). V lost 2 bases and J 2 bases, leaving 7 bases between the germline ends. Germline lookup yields CDR1 MNHEY and CDR2 SVGAGI. There are 14 residues in the CDR3. The DNA of the CDR3 is TGTGCCAGCAGTTACAAGGGGCCTGGAAACACCATATATTTT. Protein sequence: CASSYKGPGNTIYF.

This clone is labeled large. V is TRBV10-1 and J is TRBJ2-7; D possibly corresponds to TRBD2 (5 bases). The CDR3 runs to 12 residues. CDR1 is WNHNN and CDR2 is SYGVQD in the germline V gene (reference sequence). V lost 0 bases and J 6 bases, leaving 6 bases between the germline ends. In DNA form, the CDR3 reads TGCGCCAGCAGTGAGTCTGGGAGCGAGCAGTACTTC. It specifies CASSESGSEQYF.

The chain combines TRBV27 with TRBJ2-2; D perhaps matches TRBD1 (6 bases). Between the trimmed V and J ends, which lost 6 bases and 7 bases, there was a span of 15 bases. The germline V gene has CDR1 MNHEY and CDR2 SMNVEV (reference sequence). The CDR3 consists of 14 residues. In nucleotides, the CDR3 is TGTGCCAGCAGATTCCAGGGGTTAGGCGGGGAGCTGTTTTTT. As protein: CASRFQGLGGELFF.

The rearrangement links TRBV29-1 to TRBJ1-5; perhaps TRBD1 as D (5 bases). Germline loops: CDR1 SQVTM, CDR2 ANQGSEA. V was clipped by 6 bases and J by 6 bases, with 12 bases between them. The CDR3 spans 12 residues. The DNA for the CDR3 is TGCAGCGTGGGGGAGGGAGTTCAGCCCCAGCATTTT. It encodes CSVGEGVQPQHF.

V and J are TRBV10-3 and TRBJ2-3; the match to TRBD1 covers 8 bases. The length of the CDR3 is 15 residues. The germline V gene encodes CDR1 ENHRY and CDR2 SYGVKD. The V segment lost 6 bases and the J segment 7 bases; nucleotides outside the gene matches: 12. The CDR3 nucleotides read TGTGCCATCAGGAATGACAGGGGAGGTTTCCATACGCAGTATTTT. Amino acids: CAIRNDRGGFHTQYF.

V usage is TRBV9 and J usage is TRBJ2-7, with unresolved D. Trimming stripped 0 bases from V and 2 bases from J, with 12 bases between. This CDR3 comprises 15 residues. Germline values: CDR1 SGDLS, CDR2 YYNGEE. In nucleotides, the CDR3 is TGTGCCAGCAGCGTAGATGGGTCAACCACCTACGAGCAGTACTTC. The encoded protein is CASSVDGSTTYEQYF.

This clone was observed once. V gene TRBV29-1 combines with J gene TRBJ1-2, with D hard to call. V was trimmed by 4 bases and J by 4 bases, leaving 13 bases between them. Germline CDR1 is SQVTM and CDR2 is ANQGSEA. This CDR3 is built from 13 residues. The CDR3 loop is CSVVEGRSYGYTF. CDR3 nucleotide sequence: TGCAGCGTTGTGGAAGGGCGGAGCTATGGCTACACCTTC.

The chain combines TRBV27 with TRBJ1-6; D call uncertain. Per the germline V gene, CDR1 is MNHEY and CDR2 is SMNVEV (reference sequence). This CDR3 has 13 amino acids. Between the trimmed V and J ends, which lost 8 bases and 7 bases, there was a span of 12 bases. The DNA of the CDR3 is TGTGCCAGCCGAGACGTGGGGAATTCACCCCTCCACTTT. It specifies CASRDVGNSPLHF.

This clone has a handful of counts. The chain recombines TRBV10-2 with TRBJ2-3; D tentatively reads TRBD1 or TRBD2 (5 bases each). The CDR3 loop spans 16 amino acids. V was pared by 6 bases and J by 4 bases, with 20 bases between. Germline V gives CDR1 WSHSY, CDR2 SAAADI. The CDR3 DNA sequence: TGCGCCAGCAGGGGGGATAGCGCCCCGGCCGCAGATACGCAGTATTTT. Residues: CASRGDSAPAADTQYF.

The rearrangement links TRBV19 to TRBJ2-2, with TRBD1 as a possible D gene (6 bases). The CDR3 extends over 14 amino acids. Trimming took off 5 bases at V and 6 bases at J, with 13 bases between the two ends. CDR1 and CDR2 from the germline V gene are LNHDA and SQIVND (reference sequence). CDR3 sequence: CASSLGTKAGELFF. The CDR3 coding sequence is TGTGCCAGTAGTCTCGGGACAAAAGCCGGGGAGCTGTTTTTT.

The chain combines TRBV5-4 with TRBJ1-1; weak D call: TRBD1 (5 bases). There are 14 residues in the CDR3. Germline CDR1 SGHNT, CDR2 YYREEE (reference sequence). The germline V and J ends were trimmed by 2 bases and 1 base, with 9 bases remaining between them. The CDR3 DNA sequence: TGTGCCAGCAGCTTAGACAGTGGGAACACTGAAGCTTTCTTT. Translation gives CASSLDSGNTEAFF. The entire variable domain, with the rest obtained from reference TRBV5-4 and TRBJ1-1, is as follows: ETGVTQSPTHLIKTRGQQVTLRCSSQSGHNTVSWYQQALGQGPQFIFQYYREEENGRGNFPPRFSGLQFPNYSSELNVNALELDDSALYLCASSLDSGNTEAFFGQGTRLTVV.

This chain uses TRBV5-5 with TRBJ1-2; 7 bases line up with TRBD1. Germline V gives CDR1 SGHKS, CDR2 YYEKEE (reference sequence). The CDR3 sequence is 15 residues long. Trimming removed 0 bases from V and 5 bases from J; junction bases left unmatched: 7. CDR3 nucleotides: TGTGCCAGCAGCTTGGGAACAGGGGAATTTTATGGCTACACCTTC. Protein sequence: CASSLGTGEFYGYTF. The full variable domain, completed using reference TRBV5-5 and TRBJ1-2, is DAGVTQSPTHLIKTRGQQVTLRCSPISGHKSVSWYQQVLGQGPQFIFQYYEKEERGRGNFPDRFSARQFPNYSSELNVNALLLGDSALYLCASSLGTGEFYGYTFGSGTRLTVV.

The chain combines TRBV20-1 with TRBJ1-1, with D possibly being TRBD1 (5 bases). The CDR3 is 11 residues long. CDR1 is DFQATT and CDR2 is SNEGSKA in the germline V gene (reference sequence). V was shortened by 6 bases and J by 10 bases, with 15 bases between the two germline ends. CDR3 sequence reads: CSAGAGLRAFF. As DNA, the CDR3 is TGCAGTGCAGGGGCGGGGTTGAGAGCTTTCTTT.

The chain combines TRBV5-1 with TRBJ1-1; D is undetermined. The CDR3 length is 12 residues. V was cut by 3 bases and J by 4 bases, with 7 bases left in between. Germline CDR1 SGHRS, CDR2 YFSETQ. CDR3: CASSSMGTEAFF. In DNA, the CDR3 is TGCGCCAGCAGCTCAATGGGCACTGAAGCTTTCTTT.

The chain is built from TRBV19 and TRBJ1-5; D gene uncertain. Germline CDR1 reads LNHDA; CDR2 reads SQIVND (reference sequence). V was cut by 1 base and J by 3 bases, with 7 bases left in between. The CDR3 consists of 14 residues. The CDR3 reads CASSIVGINQPQHF. The DNA of the CDR3 is TGTGCCAGTAGTATAGTGGGCATCAATCAGCCCCAGCATTTT.

The rearrangement links TRBV4-2 to TRBJ1-6; 11 bases align to TRBD1. The CDR3 runs to 18 residues. Germline loops: CDR1 LGHNA, CDR2 YNFKEQ. The trim removed 0 bases at V and 7 bases at J, leaving 8 bases unmatched. The CDR3 loop reads CASSQDRIGDRGNSPLHF. Here the CDR3 DNA reads TGTGCCAGCAGCCAAGACCGGATAGGGGACAGGGGGAATTCACCCCTCCACTTT.

The chain links TRBV4-1 to TRBJ2-7; TRBD1 agrees at 8 bases. CDR3 length equals 15 residues. Germline CDR1 is MGHRA and CDR2 is YSYEKL. The trim removed 4 bases at V and 4 bases at J, leaving 9 bases unmatched. The CDR3 nucleotides are TGCGCCAGCAGCCGCGGACAGGGAGGTGGGTACGAGCAGTACTTC. It specifies CASSRGQGGGYEQYF.